These 21 T cell receptor beta chains originate from one sample sequenced in a study of tissue T cells after allogeneic stem cell transplantation. The table came from immunoSEQ multiplex PCR; TCRdb's copy has only in-frame clones and leaves some out. Among 40,000 to 60,000 clones listed, around 73% were seen once. The sequenced sample consisted of sorted cells pooled from one or two spleens. These receptors all stem from a pool of C57BL/6 mice in good health.

Worth noting for this clone: Gene names refer to mouse genes. From the germline J gene comes the end of the CDR3, since the read stops 1 residue before it. This chain joins TRBV2 and TRBJ1-4; 7 nucleotides align to TRBD1. The ends lost 3 bases at V and 1 base at J; junction bases unmatched: 2. CDR1 and CDR2 from the germline V gene are LGHNA and YSYQKL. This CDR3 is built from 15 residues. Partial CDR3 DNA: TGTGCCAGCAGCCAGGGGACAGCTTCCAACGAAAGATTATTT. As protein: CASSQGTASNERLF. The CDR3 as a whole reads CASSQGTASNERLFF.

On this clone itself: Germline and genes here are mouse. CDR3 bases read: TGTGGTGCTAGGGGGAACACAGAAGTCTTC. Its protein is CGARGNTEVF. The whole CDR3 region reads CGARGNTEVFF. This chain uses TRBV20 with TRBJ1-1; D call uncertain. The CDR3 extends 1 residue past the end of the read, so its final part is completed from the germline J gene. The CDR3 is 11 amino acids. Per the germline V gene, CDR1 is GFQATS and CDR2 is STVNSAI. V was shortened by 1 base and J by 1 base, with 1 base between the two germline ends.

This clone was seen only a few times. Gene names are mouse gene names. The CDR3 end falls 1 residue outside the read, so it is completed with the germline J gene. This rearrangement joins TRBV2 to TRBJ2-7; D call uncertain. The CDR3 sequence is 11 residues long. Germline CDR1 reads LGHNA; CDR2 reads YSYQKL. The germline V and J ends were trimmed by 0 bases and 4 bases, with 1 base remaining between them. CDR3 region: CASSQDYEQYF. The CDR3 bases that were read are TGTGCCAGCAGCCAAGATTATGAACAGTAC.

A remark on this clone: Gene names and germline match the mouse. The read ends 1 residue early relative to the CDR3; the germline J gene fills the gap. The chain is built from TRBV29 and TRBJ1-5; TRBD1 is a possible D gene (5 bases). This CDR3 is built from 11 residues. Per the germline V gene, CDR1 is MSHET and CDR2 is SYDVDS. CDR3 bases read: TGTGCCGGGGGGAGGAACCAGGCTCCGCTT. Protein product: CAGGRNQAPL. The complete CDR3 reads CAGGRNQAPLF.

Comment on this clone: Any gene name here is a mouse gene name. The read stops 1 residue short of the end of the CDR3; the missing end is completed from the germline J gene. The genes are TRBV13-1 and TRBJ1-4; D is undetermined. CDR3 size: 14 residues. Germline V lookup: CDR1 NSHNY, CDR2 SYGAGN. V gave up 0 bases and J gave up 3 bases, with 6 bases separating them. The DNA read from the CDR3 is TGTGCCAGCAGTGATGGTCAGACCAACGAAAGATTATTT. Its translation: CASSDGQTNERLF. The whole CDR3 region reads CASSDGQTNERLFF.

This clone appeared a few times. Genes here carry mouse names. The read ends 1 residue shy of where the CDR3 ends; the end is completed using the germline J gene. This chain connects TRBV13-1 to TRBJ2-7; tentative D call: TRBD1 (6 bases). The germline V and J ends were trimmed by 2 bases and 4 bases, with 10 bases remaining between them. The V gene's germline CDR1 is NSHNY and CDR2 SYGAGN. The CDR3 contains 13 residues. The CDR3 bases that were read are TGTGCCAGCAGTGACACGGGACAATATGAACAGTAC. Its protein product is CASSDTGQYEQY. The whole CDR3 reads CASSDTGQYEQYF.

This clone was seen only a few times. Gene names follow the mouse nomenclature. The read halts 1 residue ahead of the CDR3 end, with the missing end drawn from the germline J gene. This chain uses TRBV12-2 with TRBJ2-2; the match to TRBD2 covers 9 bases. CDR1 and CDR2 (germline): SGHLS, HYDKME. The CDR3 totals 14 residues. Unmatched junction bases numbered 2, after V lost 1 base and J lost 6 bases. The CDR3 bases that were read are TGTGCCAGCTCTCTTGCTGGGGGGGCCGGGCAGCTCTAC. This encodes CASSLAGGAGQLY. The entire CDR3 reads CASSLAGGAGQLYF.

Worth noting for this clone: Here the gene names and germline are mouse. The CDR3 is cut off 1 residue early in the read; its end comes from the germline J gene. The chain employs TRBV26 and TRBJ2-7, with 11 bases identical to TRBD1. V trimming: 6 bases; J trimming: 7 bases; junction bases outside the gene matches: 5. The CDR3 is 13 residues long. Looked up from germline, CDR1 is KGHPV and CDR2 is FQNQEV (reference sequence). Here the CDR3 reads CASSGQGAWEQYF. CDR3 DNA (partial): TGTGCCAGCAGCGGACAGGGGGCATGGGAACAGTAC.

This clone was picked up a small number of times. Each gene name is a mouse one. Sequencing ends 1 residue short of the CDR3 end; the germline J gene provides the rest. This chain uses TRBV12-2 with TRBJ2-1; TRBD2 matches 11 bases. From germline, CDR1 is SGHLS and CDR2 HYDKME. This CDR3 is 15 amino acids long. The V and J ends lost 0 bases and 7 bases, in that order; junction bases with no gene match: 4. Incomplete CDR3 DNA: TGTGCCAGCTCTCTCGAACTGGGGGGGCGGGCTGAGCAGTTC. It yields the protein CASSLELGGRAEQF. The full CDR3 sequence reads CASSLELGGRAEQFF.

As to this clone: Gene names are mouse gene names. The read falls 1 residue short of the CDR3 end, and the missing part is taken from the germline J gene. The genes are TRBV16 and TRBJ2-3, with 8 bases identical to TRBD2. The J segment lost 3 bases and the V segment lost 5 bases, leaving 4 bases of the junction unmatched. Germline V gene data show CDR1 as SGHSA and CDR2 as FRNQAP. There are 14 residues in the CDR3. Partial CDR3 DNA: TGTGCAAGCAGCGGGGGGGCGCGGGCAGAAACGCTGTAT. This encodes CASSGGARAETLY. From start to end, the CDR3 is CASSGGARAETLYF.

Concerning this clone itself: Genes and germline are mouse. Coverage ceases 1 residue before the CDR3 finishes, and the germline J gene fills in the end. This sequence joins TRBV5 and TRBJ2-5, with D possibly being TRBD2 (5 bases). Germline assignment: CDR1 LGHNA and CDR2 YNLKQL (reference sequence). The V end was cut by 0 bases, the J end by 7 bases, with 8 bases between. The length of the CDR3 is 13 residues. This CDR3 reads CASSQDGENTQYF. The CDR3 DNA, read in part, is TGTGCCAGCAGCCAAGATGGGGAGAACACCCAGTAC.

On this clone: Gene names and germline refer to mouse. The CDR3 end falls 1 residue outside the read, so it is completed with the germline J gene. This chain links TRBV2 with TRBJ2-5; 12 positions agree with TRBD1. Germline lookup yields CDR1 LGHNA and CDR2 YSYQKL. This CDR3 has 15 residues. V gave up 3 bases and J gave up 5 bases; unmatched junction bases: 3. Incomplete CDR3 DNA: TGTGCCAGCAGCCAGGGACAGGGGGCTGGAGACACCCAGTAC. It specifies CASSQGQGAGDTQY. The complete CDR3 protein is CASSQGQGAGDTQYF. Complete variable domain (other parts from reference TRBV2 and TRBJ2-5): DPKIIQKPKYLVAVTGSEKILICEQYLGHNAMYWYRQSAKKPLEFMFSYSYQKLMDNQTASSRFQPQSSKKNHLDLQITALKPDDSATYFCASSQGQGAGDTQYFGPGTRLLVL.

As for this clone: Gene names follow the mouse nomenclature. The read ends 1 residue early relative to the CDR3; the germline J gene fills the gap. Other DNA sequences in the same sample also yield this CDR3. The chain has TRBV3 and TRBJ1-2, with D perhaps matching TRBD1 (6 bases). This CDR3 comprises 14 residues. V was trimmed by 1 base and J by 0 bases, leaving 6 bases between them. Germline V gives CDR1 SNHLY, CDR2 FYNGKV (reference sequence). The CDR3 reads CASSLDRANSDYTF. The sequenced CDR3 bases are TGTGCCAGCAGCTTAGACAGGGCAAACTCCGACTACACC.

With respect to this clone: The germline and genes are mouse ones. Coverage ceases 1 residue before the CDR3 finishes, and the germline J gene fills in the end. The V gene is TRBV5, the J gene TRBJ2-4, with D perhaps TRBD2 (6 bases). From germline, CDR1 is LGHNA and CDR2 YNLKQL (reference sequence). The CDR3 extends over 15 amino acids. V dropped 4 bases and J dropped 0 bases, with 11 bases sitting between them. The CDR3 reads CASSPSLGSQNTLYF. The DNA read from the CDR3 is TGTGCCAGCAGCCCCTCACTGGGTAGTCAAAACACCTTGTAC.

As for this clone: Genes and germline are mouse. The CDR3 goes on 1 residue after the read ends, and that part is filled in from the germline J gene. The chain links TRBV13-2 to TRBJ1-1; D may be TRBD1 (5 bases). The V and J ends lost 1 base and 0 bases respectively, with 7 bases between them. In germline, CDR1 is NNHNN, CDR2 SYGAGS (reference sequence). The CDR3 loop spans 14 amino acids. The CDR3 sequence: CASGDHRTNTEVFF. Partial CDR3 DNA: TGTGCCAGCGGTGATCACAGGACAAACACAGAAGTCTTC.

Note on this clone: The gene names given are mouse names. The sequenced fragment ends 1 residue before the CDR3 boundary, so the rest is inferred from the germline J gene. The chain couples TRBV20 to TRBJ2-1, with 10 nucleotides matching TRBD2. CDR1 is GFQATS and CDR2 is STVNSAI in the germline V gene. The CDR3 contains 15 residues. V lost 0 bases to trimming and J lost 6 bases; unmatched junction nucleotides: 5. CDR3 protein: CGARENWGGSAEQFF. The CDR3 DNA, read in part, is TGTGGTGCTAGGGAGAACTGGGGGGGAAGTGCTGAGCAGTTC. Complete variable domain (other parts from reference TRBV20 and TRBJ2-1): GALVYQYPRRTICKSGTSMRMECQAVGFQATSVAWYRQSPQKTFELIALSTVNSAIKYEQNFTQEKFPISHPNLSFSSMTVLNAYLEDRGLYLCGARENWGGSAEQFFGPGTRLTVL.

As to this clone: Gene names are the mouse ones. The read gets to within 1 residue of the CDR3 end, and the germline J gene fills in the rest. The rearrangement joins TRBV19 to TRBJ2-5, with D perhaps matching TRBD2 (7 bases). Germline lookup yields CDR1 FNHDT and CDR2 SITEND (reference sequence). Trimming pared 1 base from V and 5 bases from J, leaving 14 bases between. There are 15 residues in the CDR3. CDR3 bases read: TGTGCCAGCAGTATAACCGGGGGGCGCCGAGACACCCAGTAC. Encoded protein: CASSITGGRRDTQY. The entire CDR3 protein is CASSITGGRRDTQYF.

With respect to this clone: Any gene name here is a mouse gene name. The CDR3 end is not reached by the read, which stops 1 residue before it; the germline J gene fills it in. The chain uses TRBV1 and TRBJ2-4; 10 bases map to TRBD2. Per germline, CDR1 NSQYPW and CDR2 LRSPGD (reference sequence). This CDR3 spans 17 amino acids. J gave up 1 base and V 0 bases, and 4 bases lay outside the gene matches. The CDR3 DNA, read in part, is TGCACCTGCAGTGCAGATCGACTGGGGGGTGGTCAAAACACCTTGTAC. Translated: CTCSADRLGGGQNTLY. The full CDR3 sequence reads CTCSADRLGGGQNTLYF.

For this clone: Mouse germline and gene names are used. CDR3 region: CASSIRTYSGNTLYF. The covered CDR3 bases are TGTGCCAGCAGTATAAGGACATATTCTGGAAATACGCTCTAT. V gene TRBV19 combines with J gene TRBJ1-3; weak D call: TRBD1 (5 bases). The read is 1 residue too short to cover the CDR3 end, so that end is filled in from the germline J gene. CDR3 length equals 15 residues. Trimming removed 1 base at V and 0 bases at J, with 8 bases between. In germline, CDR1 is FNHDT, CDR2 SITEND (reference sequence). Combining the CDR3 with reference TRBV19 and TRBJ1-3 gives the whole variable domain GGIITQTPKFLIGQEGQKLTLKCQQNFNHDTMYWYRQDSGKGLRLIYYSITENDLQKGDLSEGYDASREKKSSFSLTVTSAQKNEMAVFLCASSIRTYSGNTLYFGEGSRLIVV.

As for this clone: Gene names and germline refer to mouse. The CDR3 end lies 1 residue beyond the end of the read and is filled in from the germline J gene. This sequence joins TRBV13-1 and TRBJ1-1; 10 bases match TRBD1. The CDR3 runs 14 residues. Germline V CDR1 and CDR2: NSHNY, SYGAGN. J was trimmed by 4 bases and V by 3 bases; bases with no gene match: 3. CDR3 DNA, as far as it was read: TGTGCCAGCAGTGGACAGGGGGCGGGCACAGAAGTCTTC. Amino acid sequence: CASSGQGAGTEVF. The full CDR3 reads CASSGQGAGTEVFF.

A note on this clone: Genes and germline come from the mouse. From the germline J gene comes the end of the CDR3, since the read stops 1 residue before it. This chain uses TRBV20 with TRBJ1-5, with D tentatively TRBD1 (5 bases). The CDR3 extends over 12 amino acids. Germline lookup yields CDR1 GFQATS and CDR2 STVNSAI. V lost 0 bases to trimming and J lost 5 bases, with 5 bases between them. The CDR3 spells CGARDRDQAPLF. The DNA read from the CDR3 is TGTGGTGCTAGGGACAGGGACCAGGCTCCGCTT.